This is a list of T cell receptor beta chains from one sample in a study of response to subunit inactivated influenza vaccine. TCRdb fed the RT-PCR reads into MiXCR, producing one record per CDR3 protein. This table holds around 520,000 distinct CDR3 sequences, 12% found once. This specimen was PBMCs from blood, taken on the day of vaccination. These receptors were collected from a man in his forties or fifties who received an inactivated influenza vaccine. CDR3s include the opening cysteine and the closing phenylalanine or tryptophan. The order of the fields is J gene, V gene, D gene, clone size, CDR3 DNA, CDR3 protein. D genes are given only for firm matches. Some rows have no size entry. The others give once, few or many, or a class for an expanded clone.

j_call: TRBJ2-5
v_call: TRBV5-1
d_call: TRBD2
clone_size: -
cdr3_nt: TGCGCCAGCATTGCGGGAGGGCCCTCGGAGACCCAGTACTTC
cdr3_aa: CASIAGGPSETQYF

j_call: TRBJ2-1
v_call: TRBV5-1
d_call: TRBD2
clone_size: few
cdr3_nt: TGCGCCAGCAGCTGGACTAGCGGGTGGGGGGAGCAGTTCTTC
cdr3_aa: CASSWTSGWGEQFF

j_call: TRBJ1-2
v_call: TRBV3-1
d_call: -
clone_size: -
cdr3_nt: TGTGCCAGCAGCCAAGATTCGGGACCGCCCTATGGCTACACCTTC
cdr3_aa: CASSQDSGPPYGYTF

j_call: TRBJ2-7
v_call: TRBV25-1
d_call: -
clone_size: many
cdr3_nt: TGTGCCAGCAGTGAATTTGGGAGGAGTCTGGACGAGCAGTACTTC
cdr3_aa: CASSEFGRSLDEQYF

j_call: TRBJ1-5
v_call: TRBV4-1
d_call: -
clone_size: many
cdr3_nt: TGCGCCAGCAGCCAAGAAAACACCTATAGCAATCAGCCCCAGCATTTT
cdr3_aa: CASSQENTYSNQPQHF

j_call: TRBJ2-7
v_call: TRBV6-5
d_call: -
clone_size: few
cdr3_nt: TGTGCCAGCAGTTACTCGATGAGCAGTTACGAGCAGTACTTC
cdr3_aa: CASSYSMSSYEQYF

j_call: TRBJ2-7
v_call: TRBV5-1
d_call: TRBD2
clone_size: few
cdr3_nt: TGCGCCAGCAGGTTGGGGGGGGAGTCCACCTACGAGCAGTACTTC
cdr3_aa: CASRLGGESTYEQYF

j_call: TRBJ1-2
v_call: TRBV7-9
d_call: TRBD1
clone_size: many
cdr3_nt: TGTGCCAGCAGCTTAACCGGGACAGCGGGATATGGCTACACCTTC
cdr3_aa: CASSLTGTAGYGYTF

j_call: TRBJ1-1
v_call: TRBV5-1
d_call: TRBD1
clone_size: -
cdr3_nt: TGCGCCAGCAATATGCAGGGACAGAGGAACACTGAAGCTTTCTTT
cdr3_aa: CASNMQGQRNTEAFF

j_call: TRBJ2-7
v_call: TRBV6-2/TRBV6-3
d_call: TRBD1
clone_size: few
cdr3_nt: TGTGCCAGCACCTCCTCCGACAGGGACGAGCAGTACTTC
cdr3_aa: CASTSSDRDEQYF

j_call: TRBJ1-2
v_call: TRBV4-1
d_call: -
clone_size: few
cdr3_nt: TGCGCCAGCAGCCAATTATTAGACGGGGGCTCGGGCTACACCTTC
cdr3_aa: CASSQLLDGGSGYTF

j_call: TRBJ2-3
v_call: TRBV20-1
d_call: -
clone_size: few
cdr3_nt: TGCAGTGTGCATCTGGGGGGCAGGGGCACAGATACGCAGTATTTT
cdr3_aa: CSVHLGGRGTDTQYF

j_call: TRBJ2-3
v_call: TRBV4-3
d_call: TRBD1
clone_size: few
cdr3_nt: TGCGCCAGCAGCCAAGAAAGGTCAGGGGGCTTCACAGATACGCAGTATTTT
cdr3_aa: CASSQERSGGFTDTQYF

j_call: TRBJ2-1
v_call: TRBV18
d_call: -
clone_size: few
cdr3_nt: TGTGCCAGCTCGCCGACTTCACCCGTTTCGAGCTCCTACAATGAGCAGTTCTTC
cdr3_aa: CASSPTSPVSSSYNEQFF

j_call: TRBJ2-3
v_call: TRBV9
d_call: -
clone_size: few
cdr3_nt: TGTGCCAGCAGCGAGACCTCCGCAGATACGCAGTATTTT
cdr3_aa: CASSETSADTQYF

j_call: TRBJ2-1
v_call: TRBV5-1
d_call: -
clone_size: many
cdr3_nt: TGTGCCAGCAGCTCGTTAGCGGATTCCTACAATGAGCAGTTCTTC
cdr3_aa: CASSSLADSYNEQFF

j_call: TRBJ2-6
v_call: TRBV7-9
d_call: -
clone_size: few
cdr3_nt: TGTGCCAGCAGCTTAGTGGTGTTCTCTGGGGCCAACGTCCTGACTTTC
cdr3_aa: CASSLVVFSGANVLTF

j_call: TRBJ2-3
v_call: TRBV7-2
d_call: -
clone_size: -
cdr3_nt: TGTGCCAGCAGCTTAGAAGCCTACTTCACAGATACGCAGTATTTT
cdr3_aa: CASSLEAYFTDTQYF

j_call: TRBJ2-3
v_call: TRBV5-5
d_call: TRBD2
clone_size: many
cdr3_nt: TGTGCCAGCAGCCCCCGGACTAGCGGGGGGGGGGATACGCAGTATTTT
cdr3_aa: CASSPRTSGGGDTQYF

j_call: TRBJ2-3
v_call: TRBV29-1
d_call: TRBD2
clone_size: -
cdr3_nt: TGCAGCGGGAAGCGGGAGTCTATGTTCACAGATACGCAGTATTTT
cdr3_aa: CSGKRESMFTDTQYF

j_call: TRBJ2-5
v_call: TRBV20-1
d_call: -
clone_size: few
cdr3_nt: TGCAGTGCACCCGGCCGGGGAGAGACCCAGTACTTC
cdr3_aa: CSAPGRGETQYF

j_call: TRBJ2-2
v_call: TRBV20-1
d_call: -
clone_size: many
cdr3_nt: TGCAGTGCTAGAGAGGGGGCGGCCACCGGGGAGCTGTTTTTT
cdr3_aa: CSAREGAATGELFF

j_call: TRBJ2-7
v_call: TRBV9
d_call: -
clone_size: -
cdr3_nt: TGTGCCAGCAGCACCGGACCGAACTCCTACGAGCAGTACTTC
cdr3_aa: CASSTGPNSYEQYF

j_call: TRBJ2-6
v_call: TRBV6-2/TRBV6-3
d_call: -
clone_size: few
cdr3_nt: TGTGCCAGCAGTTACTATGGTCTCTCTGGGGCCAACGTCCTGACTTTC
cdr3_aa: CASSYYGLSGANVLTF

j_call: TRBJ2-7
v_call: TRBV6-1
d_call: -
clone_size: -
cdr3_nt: TGTGCCAGCAGTGAACTACAGGAATGGGACGAGCAGTACTTC
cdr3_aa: CASSELQEWDEQYF

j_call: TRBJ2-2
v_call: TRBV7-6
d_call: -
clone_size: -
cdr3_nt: TGTGCCAGCAGCCGCGACTGGACCACCGGGGAGCTGTTTTTT
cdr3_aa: CASSRDWTTGELFF

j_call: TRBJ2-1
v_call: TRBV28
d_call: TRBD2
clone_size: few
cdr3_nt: TGTGCCAGCAGTTTTCTTAGCGGGGGGTACAATGAGCAGTTCTTC
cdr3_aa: CASSFLSGGYNEQFF

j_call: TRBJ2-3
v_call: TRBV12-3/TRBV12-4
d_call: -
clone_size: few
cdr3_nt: TGTGCCAGCAGTTTATACGGCCGGGGGGCAACAGATACGCAGTATTTT
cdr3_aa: CASSLYGRGATDTQYF

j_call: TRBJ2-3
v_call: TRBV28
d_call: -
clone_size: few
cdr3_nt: TGTGCCAGCAGTTTCGTAAGTTGGCGTGGCACAGATACGCAGTATTTT
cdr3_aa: CASSFVSWRGTDTQYF

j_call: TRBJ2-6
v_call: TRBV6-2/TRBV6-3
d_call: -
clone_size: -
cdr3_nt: TGTGCCAGCAGTCTGAAAGTTTCTGGGGCCAACGTCCTGACTTTC
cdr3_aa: CASSLKVSGANVLTF

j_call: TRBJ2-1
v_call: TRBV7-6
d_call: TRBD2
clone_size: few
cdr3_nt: TGTGCCAGCAGCTTAACTAGCGGGTCCGACTCCTACAATGAGCAGTTCTTC
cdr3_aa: CASSLTSGSDSYNEQFF

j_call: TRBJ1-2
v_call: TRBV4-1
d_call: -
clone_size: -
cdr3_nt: TGCGCCAGCAGCCAAGGCCAGGTAGGCTATGGCTACACCTTC
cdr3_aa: CASSQGQVGYGYTF

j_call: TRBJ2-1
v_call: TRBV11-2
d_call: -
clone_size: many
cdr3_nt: TGTGCCAGCAGCTTGGGGGAGGTGCAGTTCTTC
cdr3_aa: CASSLGEVQFF

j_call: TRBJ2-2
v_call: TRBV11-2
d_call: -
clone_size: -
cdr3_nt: TGTGCCAGCAGCCACCGGGTCGGGGAGCTGTTTTTT
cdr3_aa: CASSHRVGELFF

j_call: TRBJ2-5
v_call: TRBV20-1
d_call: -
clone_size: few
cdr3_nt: TGCAGTGCTAGCGGGCAGAGACTAGAGACCCAGTACTTC
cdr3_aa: CSASGQRLETQYF

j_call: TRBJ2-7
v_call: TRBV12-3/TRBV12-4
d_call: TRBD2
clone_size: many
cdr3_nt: TGTGCCAGCAGACCTCCCGCGTCTAGCGGGAGGGAGGAGCAGTACTTC
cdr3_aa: CASRPPASSGREEQYF

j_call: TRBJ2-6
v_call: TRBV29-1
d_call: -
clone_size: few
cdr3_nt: TGCAGCGTTACTGGGACCTACAGCTCTGGGGCCAACGTCCTGACTTTC
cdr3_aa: CSVTGTYSSGANVLTF

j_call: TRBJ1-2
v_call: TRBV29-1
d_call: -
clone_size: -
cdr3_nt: TGCAGCGTTGAAGGGGACACCTTC
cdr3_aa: CSVEGDTF

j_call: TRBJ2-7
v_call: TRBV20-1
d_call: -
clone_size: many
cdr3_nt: TGCAGTGCTGCAAAGACAGGTTCCTACGAGCAGTACTTC
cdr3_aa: CSAAKTGSYEQYF

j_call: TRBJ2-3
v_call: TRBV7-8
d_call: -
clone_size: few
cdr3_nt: TGTGCCAGCAGCTTATCTTACGGGGTTACTAGCACAGATACGCAGTATTTT
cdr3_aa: CASSLSYGVTSTDTQYF

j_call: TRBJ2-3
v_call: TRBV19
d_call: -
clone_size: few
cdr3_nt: TGTGCCAGTAGTATCGGAGGCGGACCTACGCAGTATTTT
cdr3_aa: CASSIGGGPTQYF

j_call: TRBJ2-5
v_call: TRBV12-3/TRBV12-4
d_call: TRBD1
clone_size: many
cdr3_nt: TGTGCCAGCAGGAAGACAGGGGGAGAGACCCAGTACTTC
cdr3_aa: CASRKTGGETQYF

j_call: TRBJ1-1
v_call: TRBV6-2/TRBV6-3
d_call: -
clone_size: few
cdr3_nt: TGTGCCAGCAGTTACCTCAGGGTCGGGGACACTGAAGCTTTCTTT
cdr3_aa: CASSYLRVGDTEAFF

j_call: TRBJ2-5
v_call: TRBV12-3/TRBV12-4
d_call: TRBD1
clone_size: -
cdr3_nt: TGTGCCAGCAGTTGGCGACAGGGTGTCCAAGAGACCCAGTACTTC
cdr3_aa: CASSWRQGVQETQYF

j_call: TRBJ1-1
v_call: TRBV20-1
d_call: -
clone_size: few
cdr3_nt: TGCAGTAGTGTACAGGGTAATTTGAACACTGAAGCTTTCTTT
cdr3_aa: CSSVQGNLNTEAFF

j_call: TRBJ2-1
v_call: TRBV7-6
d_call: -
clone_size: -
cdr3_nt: TGTGCCAGCAGCTCGGGGGGCCTGGATGAGCAGTTCTTC
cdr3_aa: CASSSGGLDEQFF

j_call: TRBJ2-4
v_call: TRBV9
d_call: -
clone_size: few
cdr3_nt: TGTGCCAGCAGCGTAGGGGGGGCGTCGAACATTCAGTACTTC
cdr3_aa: CASSVGGASNIQYF

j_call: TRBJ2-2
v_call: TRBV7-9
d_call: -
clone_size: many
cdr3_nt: TGTGCCAGCAGGGCGAGGCGGGGCCCGAACACCGGGGAGCTGTTTTTT
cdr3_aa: CASRARRGPNTGELFF

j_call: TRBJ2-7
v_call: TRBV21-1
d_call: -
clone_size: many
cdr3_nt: TGTGCCAGCAGTCGACTAGCTTTCTACGAGCAGTACTTC
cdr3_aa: CASSRLAFYEQYF

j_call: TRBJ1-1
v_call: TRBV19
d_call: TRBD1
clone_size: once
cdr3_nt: TGTGCCAGTAGTATAGATGGGAACAGGGGCCTTCCGAACACTGAAGCTTTCTTT
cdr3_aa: CASSIDGNRGLPNTEAFF

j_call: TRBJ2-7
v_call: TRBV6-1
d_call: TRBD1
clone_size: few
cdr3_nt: TGTGCCAGGACAGGGGGCGCCTCACCCTACGAGCAGTACTTC
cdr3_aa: CARTGGASPYEQYF

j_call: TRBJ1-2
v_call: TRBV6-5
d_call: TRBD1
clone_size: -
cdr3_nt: TGTGCCAGCAGTTACGGGGGACAGGGGGCACAGGGCTACACCTTC
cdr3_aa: CASSYGGQGAQGYTF

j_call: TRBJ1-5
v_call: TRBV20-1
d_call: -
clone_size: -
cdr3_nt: TGCAGTGCTGTTGGGTCGGGGATAGATCAGCCCCAGCATTTT
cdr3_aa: CSAVGSGIDQPQHF

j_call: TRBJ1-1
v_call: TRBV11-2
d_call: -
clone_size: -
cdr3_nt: TGTGCCAGCAGAACCTTACCATACACTGAAGCTTTCTTT
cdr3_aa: CASRTLPYTEAFF

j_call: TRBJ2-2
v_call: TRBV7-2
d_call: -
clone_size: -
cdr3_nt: TGTGCCAGCAGCTTGCTTAGACCCCCGAACACCGGGGAGCTGTTTTTT
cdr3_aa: CASSLLRPPNTGELFF

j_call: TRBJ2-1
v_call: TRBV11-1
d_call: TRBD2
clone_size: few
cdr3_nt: TGTGCCAGCAGCTACCTGGGACTAGCGACAGATGAGCAGTTCTTC
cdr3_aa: CASSYLGLATDEQFF

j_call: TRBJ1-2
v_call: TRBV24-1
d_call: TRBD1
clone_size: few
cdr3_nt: TGTGCCACCAGTGAACCCGGGACAGGGGGCGGCTACACCTTC
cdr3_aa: CATSEPGTGGGYTF

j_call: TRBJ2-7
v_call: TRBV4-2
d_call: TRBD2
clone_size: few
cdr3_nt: TGTGCCAGCAGCCCTGGTGAAAGCGGGGACTACGAGCAGTACTTC
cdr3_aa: CASSPGESGDYEQYF